This T cell receptor beta chain emerged from a study of CD8+ T cells in alopecia areata. Background on the study: Tofacitinib lasted 6 to 18 months, then 6 months off drug. Study-wide results and caveats: A single nonresponder leaves the baseline CD8+ expansion link to response uncertain.

Reverse transcribed after extraction, RNA yielded cDNA as the sequencing template. Only in-frame clones appear in the TCRdb table, and some are missing; sequencing was by immunoSEQ multiplex PCR. Altogether tens of thousands of clones are present, approximately 44% being singletons, with the ten largest covering about a fifth. CDR1 and CDR2 from the germline V gene are MGHDK and SYGVNS. Trimming took 1 base from V and 0 from J, leaving 4 bases between them. CDR3 length: 14 residues. Indicated treatment: oral pan-JAK inhibitor, 5-10 mg twice daily. Note on this clone: Its specificity is not known.

This receptor was taken from a human donor with alopecia areata. This specimen consisted of CD8+ T cells sorted from blood, obtained between weeks 36 and 40, from a patient treated with tofacitinib. The chain links TRBV25-1 to TRBJ2-1, with D unclear. The CDR3 loop reads CASSESSSYNEQFF. In nucleotides, the CDR3 is TGTGCCAGCAGTGAATCCAGCTCCTACAATGAGCAGTTCTTC.